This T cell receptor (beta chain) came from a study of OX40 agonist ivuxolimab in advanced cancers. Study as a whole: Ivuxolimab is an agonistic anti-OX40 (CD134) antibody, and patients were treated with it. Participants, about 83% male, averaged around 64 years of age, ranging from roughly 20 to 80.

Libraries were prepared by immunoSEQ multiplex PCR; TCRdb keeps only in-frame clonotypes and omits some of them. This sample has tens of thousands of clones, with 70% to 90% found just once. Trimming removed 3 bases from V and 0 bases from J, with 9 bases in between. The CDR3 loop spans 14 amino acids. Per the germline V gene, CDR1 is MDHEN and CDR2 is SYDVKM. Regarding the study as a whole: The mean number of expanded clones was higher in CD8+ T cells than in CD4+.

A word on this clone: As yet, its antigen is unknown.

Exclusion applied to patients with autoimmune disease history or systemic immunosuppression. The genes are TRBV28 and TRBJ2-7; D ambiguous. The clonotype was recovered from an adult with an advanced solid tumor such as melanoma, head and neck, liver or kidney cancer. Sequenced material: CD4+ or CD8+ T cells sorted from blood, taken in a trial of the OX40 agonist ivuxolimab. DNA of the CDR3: TGTGCCAGCAGTTTTATGGAGAGCTCCTACGAGCAGTACTTC. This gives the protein CASSFMESSYEQYF.